The 24 T cell receptor beta chains given below trace back to one sample, sequenced in a study of radiotherapy plus CTLA-4 blockade in lung cancer. Some clones are missing from TCRdb's copy, which holds only in-frame ones; the method was immunoSEQ multiplex PCR. The sample gives 45,000 or so clones, around 76% of which show up once; around 8% is in the top ten. Specimen: peripheral blood, collected from a patient treated with radiotherapy plus ipilimumab. These receptors originate from a human donor with non-small cell lung cancer who had stable disease on radiotherapy plus ipilimumab.

Only one count was recorded for this clone. This chain connects TRBV10-3 to TRBJ2-5; TRBD1 might be the D (6 bases). V shed 5 bases and J shed 5 bases, with 18 bases lying between them. The CDR3 is 15 amino acids. CDR1 and CDR2 from the germline V gene are ENHRY and SYGVKD. CDR3 residues: CAISKDSWRGETQYF. CDR3 sequence (DNA): TGTGCCATCAGTAAGGACAGCTGGCGAGGGGAGACCCAGTACTTC.

The chain employs TRBV2 and TRBJ1-3, with D possibly TRBD1 on 5 matching bases. V was clipped by 3 bases and J by 2 bases, with 14 bases between them. This CDR3 is built from 16 residues. The germline V gene has CDR1 SNHLY and CDR2 FYNNEI. The CDR3 sequence is CASSEVRGIPGNTIYF. CDR3 nucleotide sequence: TGTGCCAGCAGTGAGGTGCGGGGGATACCTGGAAACACCATATATTTT.

This clone has only one observation. The chain employs TRBV7-2 and TRBJ2-1; the D is unclear. Germline V gene lookup returns CDR1 SGHTA and CDR2 FQGNSA. V was cut by 2 bases and J by 7 bases, with 9 bases left in between. The CDR3 contains 13 residues. The CDR3 protein is CASSLKEINEQFF. In nucleotides, the CDR3 is TGTGCCAGCAGCTTAAAGGAGATTAATGAGCAGTTCTTC. Together with reference TRBV7-2 and TRBJ2-1, the CDR3 gives the full variable domain: GAGVSQSPSNKVTEKGKDVELRCDPISGHTALYWYRQSLGQGLEFLIYFQGNSAPDKSGLPSDRFSAERTGGSVSTLTIQRTQQEDSAVYLCASSLKEINEQFFGPGTRLTVL.

V is TRBV6-5 and J is TRBJ1-2, with D tentatively TRBD1 (6 bases). This CDR3 spans 13 amino acids. Germline V gene sequence: CDR1 MNHEY, CDR2 SVGAGI. The ends were cut back, 2 bases at V and 9 bases at J, with 13 bases in the middle. CDR3 loop: CASSYGPGASYTF. The DNA of the CDR3 is TGTGCCAGCAGTTACGGGCCAGGGGCCAGCTACACCTTC.

The chain has TRBV2 and TRBJ1-2; possibly TRBD1 for D (6 bases). Germline V gene sequence: CDR1 SNHLY, CDR2 FYNNEI. V was shortened by 0 bases and J by 8 bases, with 13 bases between the two germline ends. The CDR3 runs to 14 residues. The CDR3 is CASSEAPGGGGYTF. The CDR3 nucleotides read TGTGCCAGCAGTGAAGCGCCGGGGGGCGGAGGCTACACCTTC.

The chain joins TRBV5-1 to TRBJ2-3, with 8 bases matching TRBD2. This CDR3 has 15 amino acids. After removal of 7 bases from V and 6 bases from J, the junction contained 13 bases not matched to a gene. Germline-derived CDR1 and CDR2 are SGHRS and YFSETQ. In DNA, the CDR3 is TGCGCCAGCCAACCAAATAGCGGGGCCCCGGATACGCAGTATTTT. It codes for CASQPNSGAPDTQYF.

The chain couples TRBV18 to TRBJ2-5, with D possibly TRBD2 on 6 matching bases. Trimming pared 2 bases from V and 3 bases from J, leaving 10 bases between. CDR1 KGHSH and CDR2 LQKENI come from the germline V gene. This CDR3 is built from 14 residues. CDR3 protein: CASSPREDKETQYF. CDR3 nucleotides: TGTGCCAGCTCACCAAGGGAGGATAAAGAGACCCAGTACTTC.

The chain uses TRBV5-1 and TRBJ2-2; possible D gene TRBD1, 7 bases. V gave up 7 bases and J gave up 4 bases, with 11 bases separating them. CDR3 size: 13 residues. Per germline, CDR1 SGHRS and CDR2 YFSETQ. DNA for the CDR3: TGCGCCAGCCAGGGGGGTAGCACCGGGGAGCTGTTTTTT. Residues: CASQGGSTGELFF.

V and J are TRBV27 and TRBJ2-3; 7 bases are a match to TRBD2. The V segment lost 2 bases and the J segment 0 bases; nucleotides outside the gene matches: 2. Germline values: CDR1 MNHEY, CDR2 SMNVEV (reference sequence). CDR3 length: 15 residues. This CDR3 is CASSLAGVSTDTQYF. DNA for the CDR3: TGTGCCAGCAGTTTAGCGGGGGTGAGCACAGATACGCAGTATTTT.

The chain couples TRBV4-1 to TRBJ1-1; D not resolved. V lost 3 bases, J lost 1 base, and 12 bases lay in between. Germline-derived CDR1 and CDR2 are MGHRA and YSYEKL. The CDR3 is made up of 15 amino acids. The CDR3 sequence: CASSQFLAANTEAFF. CDR3 in DNA: TGCGCCAGCAGCCAGTTTTTGGCGGCGAACACTGAAGCTTTCTTT.

This sequence joins TRBV28 and TRBJ2-3; D remains unclear. The CDR3 is 15 amino acids. Germline CDR1 and CDR2: MDHEN and SYDVKM. Trimming removed 10 bases from V and 0 bases from J, with 17 bases in between. Here the CDR3 reads CATQPGLPSTDTQYF. The CDR3 DNA reads TGTGCCACCCAACCCGGCTTACCTAGCACAGATACGCAGTATTTT.

V usage is TRBV5-1 and J usage is TRBJ2-2; weak D call: TRBD1 (6 bases). V was shortened by 4 bases and J by 4 bases, with 8 bases between the two germline ends. Germline V lookup: CDR1 SGHRS, CDR2 YFSETQ. The CDR3 consists of 13 residues. Here the CDR3 reads CASSPQGTGELFF. Written as DNA, the CDR3 is TGCGCCAGCAGCCCACAGGGCACCGGGGAGCTGTTTTTT.

V is TRBV7-2 and J is TRBJ1-2; D is perhaps TRBD1 (5 bases). The ends were cut back, 0 bases at V and 8 bases at J, with 19 bases in the middle. The CDR3 length is 16 residues. Per germline, CDR1 SGHTA and CDR2 FQGNSA. The CDR3 region is CASSLARYPGREGYTF. In DNA form, the CDR3 reads TGTGCCAGCAGCTTAGCGCGTTATCCGGGGCGCGAGGGCTACACCTTC.

This clone was recorded a few times. J is TRBJ1-2 and V is TRBV4-3, with 10 bases lining up with TRBD1. Per the germline V gene, CDR1 is LGHNA and CDR2 is YSLEER. J was trimmed by 1 base and V by 1 base; bases with no gene match: 3. The length of the CDR3 is 16 residues. DNA of the CDR3: TGCGCCAGCAGCCAAGGGACAGGGGGAAATAACTATGGCTACACCTTC. It specifies CASSQGTGGNNYGYTF.

This clone occurred once. The CDR3 nucleotides read TGTGCCAGCAGCTTGGCCAAAAGGGGCATCGTTGGTGGCTACACCTTC. It yields the protein CASSLAKRGIVGGYTF. The V call is TRBV5-4, the J call TRBJ1-2; tentative D call: TRBD1 (5 bases). V was shortened by 0 bases and J by 7 bases, with 19 bases between the two germline ends. Germline CDR1 SGHNT, CDR2 YYREEE (reference sequence). This CDR3 region has 16 residues.

V gene TRBV18 combines with J gene TRBJ1-1; maybe TRBD1 (5 bases). The CDR3 is 15 residues long. V dropped 0 bases and J dropped 0 bases, with 8 bases sitting between them. CDR1 and CDR2 (germline): KGHSH, LQKENI. The CDR3 spells CASSPPPGLNTEAFF. The CDR3 DNA reads TGTGCCAGCTCACCACCTCCGGGGCTGAACACTGAAGCTTTCTTT.

The gene calls are TRBV7-9 and TRBJ2-1; 11 nucleotides align to TRBD1. CDR1 SEHNR and CDR2 FQNEAQ come from the germline V gene (reference sequence). CDR3 length equals 15 residues. V gave up 8 bases and J gave up 4 bases; unmatched junction bases: 7. CDR3 region: CASGAGTGGYNEQFF. For the CDR3, the DNA is TGTGCCAGCGGCGCCGGGACAGGGGGTTACAATGAGCAGTTCTTC.

This clone appeared once. The chain has TRBV5-4 and TRBJ2-7; D may be TRBD2 (7 bases). Germline CDR1 reads SGHNT; CDR2 reads YYREEE (reference sequence). The V end was cut by 1 base, the J end by 5 bases, with 16 bases between. The CDR3 length is 15 residues. DNA for the CDR3: TGTGCCAGCAGCTTGTGGGGAGGGGGGGCCCACGAGCAGTACGTC. Translated: CASSLWGGGAHEQYV.

In this sample, this clone turned up a few times. The chain recombines TRBV18 with TRBJ1-1, with 10 positions matching TRBD1. Germline CDR1 and CDR2: KGHSH and LQKENI. CDR3 length equals 16 residues. The ends lost 2 bases at V and 11 bases at J; junction bases unmatched: 14. CDR3 protein: CASSPMEPGQGYSAFF. The CDR3, as DNA: TGTGCCAGCTCACCAATGGAACCGGGACAGGGGTATAGTGCTTTCTTT. The whole variable domain, remainder taken from reference TRBV18 and TRBJ1-1, is NAGVMQNPRHLVRRRGQEARLRCSPMKGHSHVYWYRQLPEEGLKFMVYLQKENIIDESGMPKERFSAEFPKEGPSILRIQQVVRGDSAAYFCASSPMEPGQGYSAFFGQGTRLTVV.

J is TRBJ1-6 and V is TRBV11-2, with D perhaps TRBD1 (6 bases). This CDR3 region has 15 residues. Germline CDR1 is SGHAT and CDR2 is FQNNGV. V lost 5 bases and J lost 8, with 16 bases in between. This CDR3 is CASSRIVGGDSPLHF. Written as DNA, the CDR3 is TGTGCCAGCAGCCGGATTGTGGGGGGCGATTCACCCCTCCACTTT.

The gene calls are TRBV7-9 and TRBJ1-6; 9 bases map to TRBD1. The CDR3 loop spans 14 amino acids. V lost 4 bases to trimming and J lost 10 bases; unmatched junction nucleotides: 5. Looked up from germline, CDR1 is SEHNR and CDR2 is FQNEAQ (reference sequence). CDR3 residues: CASSYDRGGSPLHF. The CDR3 nucleotides are TGTGCCAGCAGCTACGACAGGGGGGGCTCACCCCTCCACTTT.

This rearrangement joins TRBV7-2 to TRBJ2-2, with no clear D. The CDR3 is made up of 15 amino acids. The V gene's germline CDR1 is SGHTA and CDR2 FQGNSA. The V and J ends lost 1 base and 3 bases respectively, with 9 bases between them. The CDR3 spells CASSLDGRDTGELFF. CDR3 in DNA: TGTGCCAGCAGCTTAGACGGACGGGACACCGGGGAGCTGTTTTTT.

As DNA, the CDR3 is TGTGCCAGCAGTGTTTTCGGCGGACGGAGAAATTCACCCCTCCACTTT. Protein product: CASSVFGGRRNSPLHF. J is TRBJ1-6 and V is TRBV2, with D unclear. The CDR3 consists of 16 residues. The V and J ends lost 4 bases and 7 bases respectively, with 17 bases between them. Germline V gives CDR1 SNHLY, CDR2 FYNNEI.

This clone has a handful of counts. The J gene is TRBJ2-1, the V gene TRBV7-7; D ambiguous. This CDR3 has 15 amino acids. Per germline, CDR1 SSHAT and CDR2 FNYEAQ (reference sequence). The V and J ends lost 2 bases and 3 bases respectively, with 11 bases between them. CDR3 sequence (DNA): TGTGCCAGCAGCTTACAGCGCTCCTACTACAATGAGCAGTTCTTC. Translating it yields CASSLQRSYYNEQFF.